Reported below is one T cell receptor (beta chain). The antigen remains unidentified. The length of the CDR3 is 15 residues. V lost 2 bases, J lost 1 base, and 11 bases lay in between. CDR1 and CDR2 (germline): MDHEN, SYDVKM. These data come from a study of shared clonotypes between healthy human individuals. Study-wide results and caveats: A limitation of the genetic and exposure-history diversity represented arose from few donors.

The CD4+ fraction was divided into a CD45RA+ naive subset and a CD45RA-negative memory subset. Sequencing was performed with immunoSEQ multiplex PCR; in TCRdb, only in-frame clones are kept and a portion is missing. This repertoire shows about 600,000 clones, less than 98% found once; its top ten account for about 0.057%. The clonotype was recovered from a woman aged 25 to 39 in good health. The chain employs TRBV28 and TRBJ1-1; D may be TRBD1 (6 bases). The source material was naive CD4+ T cells sorted from blood. Subset given: CD45RA+ positively selected. CDR3 nucleotide sequence: TGTGCCAGCAGTTTACGGCAGACAGGGAACACTGAAGCTTTCTTT. Its protein product is CASSLRQTGNTEAFF.